Sequencing of this TCR beta chain was carried out in a study of T cell repertoires in cytomegalovirus infection. Study-level background: Selected CMV epitopes included recently identified HLA-C-restricted ones as well as well-studied HLA-B-restricted ones.

The V and J ends lost 2 bases and 2 bases, in that order; junction bases with no gene match: 8. This CDR3 spans 17 amino acids. Germline V CDR1 and CDR2: MNHNY, SVGAGI (reference sequence). Notes on this clonotype: Its matching antigen is unknown.

TCRdb analysed the reads with MiXCR anew, one entry per CDR3 protein. This table holds around 750,000 distinct CDR3 sequences, about 31% found once. The chain is built from TRBV6-6 and TRBJ2-7, with 11 bases fitting TRBD2. This TCR was recovered from a human donor in good health (CMV status not recorded). Some clones in this sample may be carry-over from other donors' samples. Specimen: cultured CD8+ T cells from PBMCs, collected from culture after CMV antigen stimulation. The CDR3: CASSYLILAGEPYEQYF. DNA for the CDR3: TGTGCCAGCAGTTACCTCATACTAGCGGGGGAACCCTACGAGCAGTACTTC.